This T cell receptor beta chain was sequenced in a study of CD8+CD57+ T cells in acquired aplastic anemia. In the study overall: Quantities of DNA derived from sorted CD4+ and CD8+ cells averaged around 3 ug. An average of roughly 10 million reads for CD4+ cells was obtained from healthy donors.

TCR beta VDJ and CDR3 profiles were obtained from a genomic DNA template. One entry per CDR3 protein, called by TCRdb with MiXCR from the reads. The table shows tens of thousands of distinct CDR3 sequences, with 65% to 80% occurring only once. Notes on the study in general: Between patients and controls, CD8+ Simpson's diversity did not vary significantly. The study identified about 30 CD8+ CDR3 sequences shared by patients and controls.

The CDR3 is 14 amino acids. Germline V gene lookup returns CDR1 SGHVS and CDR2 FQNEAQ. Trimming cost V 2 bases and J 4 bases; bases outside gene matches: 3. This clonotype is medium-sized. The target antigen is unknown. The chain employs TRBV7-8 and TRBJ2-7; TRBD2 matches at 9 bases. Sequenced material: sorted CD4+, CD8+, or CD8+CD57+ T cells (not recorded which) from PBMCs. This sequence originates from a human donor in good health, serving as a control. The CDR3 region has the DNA TGTGCCAGCAGCTTAACTAGCGGGCCATACGAGCAGTACTTC. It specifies CASSLTSGPYEQYF.